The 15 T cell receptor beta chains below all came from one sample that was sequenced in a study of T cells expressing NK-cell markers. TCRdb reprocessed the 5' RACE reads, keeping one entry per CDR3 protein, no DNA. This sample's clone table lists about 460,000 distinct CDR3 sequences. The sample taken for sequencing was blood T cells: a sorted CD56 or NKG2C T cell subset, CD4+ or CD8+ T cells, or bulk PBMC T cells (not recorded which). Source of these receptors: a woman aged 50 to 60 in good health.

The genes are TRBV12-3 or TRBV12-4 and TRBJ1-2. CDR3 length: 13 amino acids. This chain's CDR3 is CASSLARPLGYTF.

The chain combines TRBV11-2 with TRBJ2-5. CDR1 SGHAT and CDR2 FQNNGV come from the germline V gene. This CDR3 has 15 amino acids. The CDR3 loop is CASSPDNNIQETQYF.

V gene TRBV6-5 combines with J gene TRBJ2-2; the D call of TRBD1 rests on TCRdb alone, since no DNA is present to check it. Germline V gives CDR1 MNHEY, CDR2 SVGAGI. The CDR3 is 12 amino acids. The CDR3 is CSTTGVNGELFF.

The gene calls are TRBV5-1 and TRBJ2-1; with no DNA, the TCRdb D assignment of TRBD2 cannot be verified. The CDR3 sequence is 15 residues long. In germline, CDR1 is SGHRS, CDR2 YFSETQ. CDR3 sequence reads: CASSLGGASVTEQFF.

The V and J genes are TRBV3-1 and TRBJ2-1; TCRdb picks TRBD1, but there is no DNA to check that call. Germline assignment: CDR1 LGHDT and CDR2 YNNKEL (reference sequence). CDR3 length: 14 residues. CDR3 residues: CASSQGRTGNEQFF.

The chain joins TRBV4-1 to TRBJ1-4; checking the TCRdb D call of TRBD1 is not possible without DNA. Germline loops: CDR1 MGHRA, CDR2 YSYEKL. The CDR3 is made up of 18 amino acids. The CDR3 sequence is CASSQDPLSGIVYEKLFF.

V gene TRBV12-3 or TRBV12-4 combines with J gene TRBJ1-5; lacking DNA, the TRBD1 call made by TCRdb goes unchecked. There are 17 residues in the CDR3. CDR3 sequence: CASSGETGANGNQPQHF.

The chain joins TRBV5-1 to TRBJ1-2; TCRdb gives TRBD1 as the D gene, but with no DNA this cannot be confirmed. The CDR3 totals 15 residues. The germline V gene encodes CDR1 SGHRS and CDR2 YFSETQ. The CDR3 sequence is CASSLGIRQENGYTF.

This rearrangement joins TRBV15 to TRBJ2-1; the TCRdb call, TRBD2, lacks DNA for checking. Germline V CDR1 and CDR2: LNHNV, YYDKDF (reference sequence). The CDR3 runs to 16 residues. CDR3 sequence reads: CATSRRGLAGGTEQFF.

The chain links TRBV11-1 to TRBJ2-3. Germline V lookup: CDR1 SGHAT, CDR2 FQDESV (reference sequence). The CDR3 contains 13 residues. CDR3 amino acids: CASVARGTDTQYF.

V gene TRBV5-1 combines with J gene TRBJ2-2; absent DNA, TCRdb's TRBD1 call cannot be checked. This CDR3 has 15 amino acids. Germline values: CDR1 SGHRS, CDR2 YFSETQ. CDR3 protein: CASSSRTGGIGELFF.

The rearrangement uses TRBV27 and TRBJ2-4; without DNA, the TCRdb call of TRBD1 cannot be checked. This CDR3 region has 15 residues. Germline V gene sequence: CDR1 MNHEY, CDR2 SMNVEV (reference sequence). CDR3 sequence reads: CASSSPGGAKNIQYF.

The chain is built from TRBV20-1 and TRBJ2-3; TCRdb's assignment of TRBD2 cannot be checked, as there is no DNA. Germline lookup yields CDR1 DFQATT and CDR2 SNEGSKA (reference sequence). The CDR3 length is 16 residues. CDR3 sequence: CSASRLAGGDTDTQYF.

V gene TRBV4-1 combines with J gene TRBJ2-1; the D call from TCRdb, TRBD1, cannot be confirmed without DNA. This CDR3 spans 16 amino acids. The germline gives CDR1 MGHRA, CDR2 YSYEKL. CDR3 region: CASSQDLAFPANEQFF.

The CDR3 loop is CASSHKTYEQYF. The rearrangement joins TRBV18 to TRBJ2-7. CDR1 is KGHSH, CDR2 LQKENI, per germline. This CDR3 comprises 12 residues.